The entry that follows covers one T cell receptor (beta chain) sequence. This record comes from a study of shared clonotypes between healthy human individuals. Trimming cost V 7 bases and J 5 bases, with 14 bases left between them. The germline CDR1 and CDR2 sequences are MDHEN and SYDVKM. CDR3 length equals 14 residues. This table comes from immunoSEQ multiplex PCR, and its TCRdb copy is limited to in-frame clones, with some not included. The sample carries millions of clones, 85% to 95% recorded once. Material for sequencing was naive CD4+ T cells sorted from blood. This sample's subset: CD45RA+ positively selected. This chain links TRBV28 with TRBJ2-2, with D tentatively TRBD1 (6 bases). This TCR came from a man aged 18 to 29 in good health. The CDR3 sequence is CASKDRRGTGELFF. The CDR3 bases are TGTGCCAGCAAAGACAGGCGAGGGACCGGGGAGCTGTTTTTT.